The 12 T cell receptor beta chains given below trace back to one sample, sequenced in a study of OX40 agonist ivuxolimab in advanced cancers. The table came from immunoSEQ multiplex PCR; TCRdb's copy has only in-frame clones and leaves some out. The sample lists around 67,000 clones; 87% were seen once. This specimen consisted of CD4+ or CD8+ T cells sorted from blood, obtained in a trial of the OX40 agonist ivuxolimab. The receptors here all came from an adult with an advanced solid tumor such as melanoma, head and neck, liver or kidney cancer.

The CDR3 protein is CASSQEARVQGELFF. CDR3 sequence (DNA): TGCGCCAGCAGCCAAGAGGCCAGGGTGCAGGGGGAGCTGTTTTTT. This chain connects TRBV4-3 to TRBJ2-2; possibly TRBD1 for D (5 bases). With 0 bases removed from V and 8 bases from J, the gap between germline ends came to 13 bases. Germline CDR1 LGHNA, CDR2 YSLEER. The CDR3 totals 15 residues.

V and J are TRBV10-2 and TRBJ2-7; 8 bases map to TRBD1. The V segment lost 10 bases and the J segment 3 bases; nucleotides outside the gene matches: 14. Germline values: CDR1 WSHSY, CDR2 SAAADI. There are 15 residues in the CDR3. The CDR3 here is CATYYDRGGDYEQYF. The CDR3 nucleotides are TGCGCCACCTATTATGACAGGGGAGGCGACTACGAGCAGTACTTC.

The chain has TRBV2 and TRBJ1-2; 12 bases map to TRBD1. CDR3 length equals 14 residues. The V gene's germline CDR1 is SNHLY and CDR2 FYNNEI. Unmatched junction bases numbered 6, after V lost 6 bases and J lost 7 bases. CDR3 amino acids: CASSPGQGASGYTF. The CDR3 DNA reads as TGTGCCAGCAGCCCGGGACAGGGGGCGAGTGGCTACACCTTC.

This clone was recorded once. The rearrangement uses TRBV7-2 and TRBJ1-4, with 8 positions matching TRBD1. The CDR3 contains 15 residues. The germline gives CDR1 SGHTA, CDR2 FQGNSA. The V gene end was trimmed by 5 bases and the J gene end by 4 bases; junction bases not matched to a gene: 6. The CDR3 loop is CASSTRTGFNEKLFF. CDR3 bases: TGTGCCAGCAGCACCCGGACAGGGTTTAATGAAAAACTGTTTTTT.

The chain uses TRBV12-5 and TRBJ2-3; perhaps TRBD2 as D (5 bases). The germline V gene has CDR1 LGHNT and CDR2 FRNRAP. The CDR3 runs 14 residues. V dropped 7 bases and J dropped 2 bases, with 13 bases sitting between them. The CDR3 loop is CASAWSGATDTQYF. The DNA of the CDR3 is TGTGCTAGTGCCTGGAGCGGAGCCACAGATACGCAGTATTTT.

The J gene is TRBJ2-7, the V gene TRBV29-1; a weak D match, TRBD1 (6 bases). CDR1 is SQVTM and CDR2 is ANQGSEA in the germline V gene. The CDR3 loop spans 13 amino acids. V was trimmed by 4 bases and J by 1 base, leaving 11 bases between them. The DNA of the CDR3 is TGCAGCGTTGGGTCAGGGGTTTCCTACGAGCAGTACTTC. It yields the protein CSVGSGVSYEQYF.

Turning to this clone: The sample holds other DNA sequences that translate to the same CDR3. The CDR3 here is CASSFAGEETQYF. CDR3 nucleotides: TGTGCCAGCAGCTTTGCGGGGGAGGAGACCCAGTACTTC. This chain joins TRBV7-2 and TRBJ2-5; 7 bases are shared with TRBD2. Germline V gene data show CDR1 as SGHTA and CDR2 as FQGNSA. CDR3 length: 13 residues. V shed 3 bases, J shed 5 bases, and the junction held 3 bases outside the gene matches.

The chain uses TRBV10-3 and TRBJ1-2; 12 bases are shared with TRBD1. Per the germline V gene, CDR1 is ENHRY and CDR2 is SYGVKD. V was clipped by 8 bases and J by 4 bases; unmatched bases: 5. This CDR3 region has 14 residues. The CDR3 DNA is TGTGCCATCCGGGGACAGGGGGCGGGCTATGGCTACACCTTC. Translating it yields CAIRGQGAGYGYTF.

This clone has just one count. The CDR3 spells CASSYSTSGVGYTF. The CDR3 DNA reads as TGTGCCAGCAGTTACTCGACTTCGGGGGTTGGCTACACCTTC. The chain couples TRBV6-6 to TRBJ1-2; TRBD1 might be the D (5 bases). Germline V gives CDR1 MNHNY, CDR2 SVGAGI (reference sequence). V shed 0 bases and J shed 7 bases, with 12 bases lying between them. CDR3 size: 14 residues.

V is TRBV30 and J is TRBJ2-7; TRBD1 agrees at 10 bases. The V segment lost 3 bases and the J segment 2 bases; nucleotides outside the gene matches: 10. The CDR3 is made up of 16 amino acids. Germline assignment: CDR1 GTSNPN and CDR2 SVGIG (reference sequence). CDR3 DNA: TGTGCCTGGAGCCCCTTAAAGGGACAGGGGCCCTACGAGCAGTACTTC. This encodes CAWSPLKGQGPYEQYF.

CDR3 nucleotides: TGTGCCAGCAGCTTAAACGGGATGAACACTGAAGCTTTCTTT. Translation gives CASSLNGMNTEAFF. The chain recombines TRBV7-2 with TRBJ1-1, with unresolved D. CDR3 length equals 14 residues. Germline CDR1 and CDR2: SGHTA and FQGNSA. Trimming stripped 2 bases from V and 0 bases from J, with 7 bases between.

Here the CDR3 DNA reads TGCGCCAGCAGCCTTGGAGTTGAGAGTGGCTACACCTTC. This sequence encodes CASSLGVESGYTF. J is TRBJ1-2 and V is TRBV4-3; D remains ambiguous. This CDR3 spans 13 amino acids. Between the trimmed V and J ends, which lost 4 bases and 7 bases, there was a span of 13 bases. Germline loops: CDR1 LGHNA, CDR2 YSLEER.